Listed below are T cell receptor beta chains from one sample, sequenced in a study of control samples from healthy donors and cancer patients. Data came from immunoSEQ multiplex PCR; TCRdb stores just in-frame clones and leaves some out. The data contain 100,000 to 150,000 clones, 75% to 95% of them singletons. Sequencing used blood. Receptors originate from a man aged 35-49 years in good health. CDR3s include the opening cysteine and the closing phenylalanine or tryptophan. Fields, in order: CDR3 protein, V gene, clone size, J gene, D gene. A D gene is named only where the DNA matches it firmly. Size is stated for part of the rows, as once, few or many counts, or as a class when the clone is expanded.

CDR3aa: CASSQDRGEGSTIYF; v_gene: TRBV4-1; abundance: .; j_gene: TRBJ1-3; d_gene: .
CDR3aa: CARAVSGDSPLHF; v_gene: TRBV2; abundance: few; j_gene: TRBJ1-6; d_gene: .
CDR3aa: CASSLGAGDGTDTQYF; v_gene: TRBV7-9; abundance: .; j_gene: TRBJ2-3; d_gene: .
CDR3aa: CASSLDETQYF; v_gene: TRBV5-1; abundance: .; j_gene: TRBJ2-5; d_gene: .
CDR3aa: CSVEGDYYEQYF; v_gene: TRBV29-1; abundance: few; j_gene: TRBJ2-7; d_gene: TRBD2
CDR3aa: CASSEGGQGLSNEQFF; v_gene: TRBV10-1; abundance: .; j_gene: TRBJ2-1; d_gene: TRBD1
CDR3aa: CASSQGAGIGNTIYF; v_gene: TRBV14; abundance: .; j_gene: TRBJ1-3; d_gene: .
CDR3aa: CASTSGVAREQYF; v_gene: TRBV12-3/TRBV12-4; abundance: few; j_gene: TRBJ2-7; d_gene: .
CDR3aa: CASRQQGGRRDTQYF; v_gene: TRBV5-4; abundance: .; j_gene: TRBJ2-3; d_gene: .
CDR3aa: CASSKGTGNLNTEAFF; v_gene: TRBV9; abundance: few; j_gene: TRBJ1-1; d_gene: TRBD1
CDR3aa: CASSLAGQGNSPLHF; v_gene: TRBV5-1; abundance: .; j_gene: TRBJ1-6; d_gene: .
CDR3aa: CASSVGPGDSGNTIYF; v_gene: TRBV13; abundance: .; j_gene: TRBJ1-3; d_gene: .
CDR3aa: CASTLGDSEAFF; v_gene: TRBV12-3/TRBV12-4; abundance: once; j_gene: TRBJ1-1; d_gene: .
CDR3aa: CSATEKETQYF; v_gene: TRBV20-1; abundance: .; j_gene: TRBJ2-5; d_gene: .
CDR3aa: CASSQDLRGAEETQYF; v_gene: TRBV3-1/TRBV3-2; abundance: .; j_gene: TRBJ2-5; d_gene: .
CDR3aa: CASRRGVSYGYTF; v_gene: TRBV6-5; abundance: .; j_gene: TRBJ1-2; d_gene: .
CDR3aa: CASSGQANTEAFF; v_gene: TRBV18; abundance: once; j_gene: TRBJ1-1; d_gene: TRBD1
CDR3aa: CASSMRWISVINEKLFF; v_gene: TRBV19; abundance: .; j_gene: TRBJ1-4; d_gene: .
CDR3aa: CASSFSSPSYEQYF; v_gene: TRBV11-2; abundance: .; j_gene: TRBJ2-7; d_gene: .
CDR3aa: CATSDRDSLYGYTF; v_gene: TRBV24-1; abundance: .; j_gene: TRBJ1-2; d_gene: TRBD1
CDR3aa: CASSPWAADTTDTQYF; v_gene: TRBV11-2; abundance: .; j_gene: TRBJ2-3; d_gene: .
CDR3aa: CAISGGSDRHEQYF; v_gene: TRBV10-3; abundance: .; j_gene: TRBJ2-7; d_gene: .
CDR3aa: CSVEDNGGEAFF; v_gene: TRBV29-1; abundance: .; j_gene: TRBJ1-1; d_gene: .
CDR3aa: CASSSGLAGLLGDEQFF; v_gene: TRBV5-1; abundance: once; j_gene: TRBJ2-1; d_gene: TRBD2
CDR3aa: CSVGLAVETQYF; v_gene: TRBV29-1; abundance: .; j_gene: TRBJ2-5; d_gene: .
CDR3aa: CASSFRSSTDTQYF; v_gene: TRBV28; abundance: few; j_gene: TRBJ2-3; d_gene: .
CDR3aa: CASSLFGETQYF; v_gene: TRBV12-3/TRBV12-4; abundance: .; j_gene: TRBJ2-5; d_gene: .
CDR3aa: CASPKIHGGRNQPQHF; v_gene: TRBV19; abundance: .; j_gene: TRBJ1-5; d_gene: .
CDR3aa: CASSIGRDTQYF; v_gene: TRBV19; abundance: .; j_gene: TRBJ2-3; d_gene: .
CDR3aa: CASSGDWTGGFGGYF; v_gene: TRBV28; abundance: .; j_gene: TRBJ2-7; d_gene: TRBD1
CDR3aa: CASSQTHSGRAGGYTF; v_gene: TRBV3-1/TRBV3-2; abundance: .; j_gene: TRBJ1-2; d_gene: .
CDR3aa: CASSPRGASSGANVLTF; v_gene: TRBV28; abundance: few; j_gene: TRBJ2-6; d_gene: .
CDR3aa: CASTQTSGSTDTQYF; v_gene: TRBV5-1; abundance: .; j_gene: TRBJ2-3; d_gene: TRBD2
CDR3aa: CASSPGPYNEQFF; v_gene: TRBV18; abundance: .; j_gene: TRBJ2-1; d_gene: .
CDR3aa: CASTQGASSYEQYF; v_gene: TRBV6-5; abundance: .; j_gene: TRBJ2-7; d_gene: .
CDR3aa: CATQGTDTQYF; v_gene: TRBV2; abundance: once; j_gene: TRBJ2-3; d_gene: .
CDR3aa: CASSEALGGLGELFF; v_gene: TRBV2; abundance: .; j_gene: TRBJ2-2; d_gene: .
CDR3aa: CASSPRRGGGSEQYF; v_gene: TRBV18; abundance: few; j_gene: TRBJ2-7; d_gene: .
CDR3aa: CASSLGQSQETQYF; v_gene: TRBV5-4; abundance: .; j_gene: TRBJ2-5; d_gene: .
CDR3aa: CASRPSTGVGGTQYF; v_gene: TRBV28; abundance: .; j_gene: TRBJ2-5; d_gene: .
CDR3aa: CASSETERVWIDEQFF; v_gene: TRBV6-1; abundance: .; j_gene: TRBJ2-1; d_gene: .
CDR3aa: CASSLWRGGYNEQFF; v_gene: TRBV11-1; abundance: .; j_gene: TRBJ2-1; d_gene: .
CDR3aa: CATSSGQGPEAFF; v_gene: TRBV15; abundance: once; j_gene: TRBJ1-1; d_gene: .
CDR3aa: CASSSILTGELFF; v_gene: TRBV27; abundance: .; j_gene: TRBJ2-2; d_gene: .
CDR3aa: CASSIRLEGTDTQYF; v_gene: TRBV13; abundance: .; j_gene: TRBJ2-3; d_gene: .
CDR3aa: CASSANWGATQPQHF; v_gene: TRBV28; abundance: .; j_gene: TRBJ1-5; d_gene: .
CDR3aa: CAGSQVGLAGRTDTQYF; v_gene: TRBV4-1; abundance: .; j_gene: TRBJ2-3; d_gene: TRBD2
CDR3aa: CASSLGDFTPDSDTQYF; v_gene: TRBV7-9; abundance: .; j_gene: TRBJ2-3; d_gene: .
CDR3aa: CASSLAHQETQYF; v_gene: TRBV5-4; abundance: .; j_gene: TRBJ2-5; d_gene: .
CDR3aa: CASSFPGEANYGYTF; v_gene: TRBV5-4; abundance: .; j_gene: TRBJ1-2; d_gene: .
CDR3aa: CASSWLAGELTDTQYF; v_gene: TRBV6-8; abundance: .; j_gene: TRBJ2-3; d_gene: TRBD2
CDR3aa: CASSLSSQGALNEQFF; v_gene: TRBV7-9; abundance: .; j_gene: TRBJ2-1; d_gene: TRBD1
CDR3aa: CASSPEVSGANVLTF; v_gene: TRBV7-3; abundance: .; j_gene: TRBJ2-6; d_gene: .